A single T cell receptor beta chain is shown here with its context. The antigen is undetermined. Time point of the sample: week 11, during vaccination. Doses consisted of 300 ug of mutant IDH1 20-mer peptide each, paired with topical imiquimod. This sample is part of a study of a mutant IDH1 vaccine in newly diagnosed glioma. In the study overall: Antecedent treatment encompassed radiotherapy, temozolomide, or their combination; the majority received both.

The repertoire was sequenced with immunoSEQ multiplex PCR; TCRdb's copy has only in-frame clones and lacks some. The sample lists 40,000 or so clones; roughly 84% were seen once. Study observations and caveats: A vaccine-induced immune response developed in around 92% of the patients.

V shed 5 bases and J shed 4 bases, with 20 bases lying between them. From germline, CDR1 is SGHTA and CDR2 FQGNSA. The CDR3 is 16 residues long. The sequences come from PBMCs, collected from a glioma patient whose treatment included an IDH1 peptide vaccine. The TCR was taken from a man aged 35-49 years with glioma. The rearrangement links TRBV7-2 to TRBJ1-2; possible D gene TRBD1, 6 bases. The CDR3 DNA is TGTGCCAGCAGCCCAGATTCGGGGGGCATGGGCTATGGCTACACCTTC. Translating gives CASSPDSGGMGYGYTF.